This T cell receptor beta chain was captured in a study of blood T cell repertoires in COVID-19. This table comes from immunoSEQ multiplex PCR, and its TCRdb copy is limited to in-frame clones, with some not included. The table records about 260,000 clones, more than 80% of them present only once. The sample was PBMCs or T cells enriched from blood (not recorded which). The sequence was obtained from a man aged 50 to 59 who had been exposed to COVID-19.

The CDR3 region is CASSSGQGGQPQHF. The CDR3 DNA is TGTGCCAGCAGCTCGGGACAGGGGGGTCAGCCCCAGCATTTT. V is TRBV9 and J is TRBJ1-5, with 11 nucleotides matching TRBD1. CDR3 size: 14 residues. With 4 bases clipped from V and 6 bases from J, the junction kept 3 bases outside the gene matches. The germline CDR1 and CDR2 sequences are SGDLS and YYNGEE. The full variable domain, its missing parts supplied by reference TRBV9 and TRBJ1-5, is DSGVTQTPKHLITATGQRVTLRCSPRSGDLSVYWYQQSLDQGLQFLIQYYNGEERAKGNILERFSAQQFPDLHSELNLSSLELGDSALYFCASSSGQGGQPQHFGDGTRLSIL.